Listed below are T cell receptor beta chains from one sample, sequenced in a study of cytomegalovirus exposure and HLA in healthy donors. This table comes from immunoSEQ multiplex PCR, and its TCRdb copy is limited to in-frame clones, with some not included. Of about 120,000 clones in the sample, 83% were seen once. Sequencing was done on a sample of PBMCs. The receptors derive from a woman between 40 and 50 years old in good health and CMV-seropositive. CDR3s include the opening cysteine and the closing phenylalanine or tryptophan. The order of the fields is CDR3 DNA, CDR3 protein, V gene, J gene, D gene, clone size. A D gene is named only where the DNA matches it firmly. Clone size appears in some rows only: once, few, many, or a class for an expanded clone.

TGTGCTTCGGAGGGGACTAATGAAAAACTGTTTTTT	CASEGTNEKLFF	TRBV28	TRBJ1-4	.	.
TGTGCCAGCAGCCTGACAGAGAACAATGAGCAGTTCTTC	CASSLTENNEQFF	TRBV11-3	TRBJ2-1	.	.
TGTGCCAGCAGCGTAACGGGGGGCTACGAGCAGTACTTC	CASSVTGGYEQYF	TRBV9	TRBJ2-7	TRBD2	.
TGTGCCAGCACCCGAGAAGCTGGCACGGGACAGCCCCAGCATTTT	CASTREAGTGQPQHF	TRBV6-1	TRBJ1-5	.	.
TGTGCCAGCCAGGCCCAAGAGACCCAGTACTTC	CASQAQETQYF	TRBV5-5	TRBJ2-5	.	.
TGTGCCAGCACTTCCCTCGGGACAGCGGACTATGGCTACACCTTC	CASTSLGTADYGYTF	TRBV11-2	TRBJ1-2	TRBD1	.
TGTGCCAGCGCCCTCGTGGGCCATGGCTACACCTTC	CASALVGHGYTF	TRBV6-1	TRBJ1-2	.	.
TGTGCCAGCCTGAGGACAGGGACCCACGAGCAGTACTTC	CASLRTGTHEQYF	TRBV2	TRBJ2-7	TRBD1	.
TGTGCCAGCAGATTCCCAGGGATGGTTGGCTACACCTTC	CASRFPGMVGYTF	TRBV5-6	TRBJ1-2	.	.
TGTGCTAGTGGTCTGGGACAGTCCACAGATACGCAGTATTTT	CASGLGQSTDTQYF	TRBV12-5	TRBJ2-3	TRBD1	once
TGTGCCAGCAGCGGACTAGCGGGGGCCTACGAGCAGTACTTC	CASSGLAGAYEQYF	TRBV28	TRBJ2-7	TRBD2	.
TGTGCCAGCAGTTTAATGGCGGGAGGGACCAATGAGCAGTTCTTC	CASSLMAGGTNEQFF	TRBV27	TRBJ2-1	TRBD2	.
TGTGCCAGCAGCGCCTCCGGGACTGCCTACAATGAGCAGTTCTTC	CASSASGTAYNEQFF	TRBV9	TRBJ2-1	.	.
TGCGCCACCGGACAGGGAATAGCCTACAATGAGCAGTTCTTC	CATGQGIAYNEQFF	TRBV10-1	TRBJ2-1	TRBD1	.
TGTGCCAGTAGTATCTCAGGGCAGGGGGCCCAATATAGCAATCAGCCCCAGCATTTT	CASSISGQGAQYSNQPQHF	TRBV19	TRBJ1-5	TRBD1	.
TGTGCCAGCAGCCCCTCGGGGGGGTTCGGCACTGAAGCTTTCTTT	CASSPSGGFGTEAFF	TRBV7-9	TRBJ1-1	.	.